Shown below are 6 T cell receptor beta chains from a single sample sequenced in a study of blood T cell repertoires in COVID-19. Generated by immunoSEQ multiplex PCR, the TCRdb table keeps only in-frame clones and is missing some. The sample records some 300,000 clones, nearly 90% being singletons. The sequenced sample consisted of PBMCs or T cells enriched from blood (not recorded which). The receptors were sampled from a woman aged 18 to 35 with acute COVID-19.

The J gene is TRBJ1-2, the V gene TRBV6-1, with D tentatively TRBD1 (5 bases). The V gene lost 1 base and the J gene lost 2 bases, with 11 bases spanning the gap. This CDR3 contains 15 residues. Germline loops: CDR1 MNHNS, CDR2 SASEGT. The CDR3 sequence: CASSEGQNYNYGYTF. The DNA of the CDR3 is TGTGCCAGCAGTGAAGGACAGAACTACAACTATGGCTACACCTTC.

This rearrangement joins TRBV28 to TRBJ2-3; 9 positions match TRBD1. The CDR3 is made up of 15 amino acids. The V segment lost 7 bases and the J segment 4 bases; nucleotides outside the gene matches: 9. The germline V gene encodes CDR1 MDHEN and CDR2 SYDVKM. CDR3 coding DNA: TGTGCCAGCAAATCACCCACAGGGGGCGCAGATACGCAGTATTTT. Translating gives CASKSPTGGADTQYF.

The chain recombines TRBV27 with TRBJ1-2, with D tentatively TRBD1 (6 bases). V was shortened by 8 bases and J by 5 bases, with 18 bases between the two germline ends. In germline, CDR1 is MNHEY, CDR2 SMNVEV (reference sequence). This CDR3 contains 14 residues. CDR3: CASRSGGALYGYTF. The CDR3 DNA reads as TGTGCCAGCCGGAGTGGGGGGGCCCTTTATGGCTACACCTTC.

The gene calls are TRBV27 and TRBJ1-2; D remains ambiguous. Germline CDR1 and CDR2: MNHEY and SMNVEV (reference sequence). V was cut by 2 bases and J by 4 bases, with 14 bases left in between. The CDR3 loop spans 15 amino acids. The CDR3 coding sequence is TGTGCCAGCAGTTTAGAAGCAGGCCAGTTCTATGGCTACACCTTC. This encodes CASSLEAGQFYGYTF.

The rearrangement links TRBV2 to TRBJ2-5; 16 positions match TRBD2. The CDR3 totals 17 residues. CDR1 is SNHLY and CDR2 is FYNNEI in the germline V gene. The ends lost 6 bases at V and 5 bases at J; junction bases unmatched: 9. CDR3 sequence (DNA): TGTGCCAGCAGCCTCCTTCCGGGACTAGCGGGAGGGGAGACCCAGTACTTC. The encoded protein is CASSLLPGLAGGETQYF.

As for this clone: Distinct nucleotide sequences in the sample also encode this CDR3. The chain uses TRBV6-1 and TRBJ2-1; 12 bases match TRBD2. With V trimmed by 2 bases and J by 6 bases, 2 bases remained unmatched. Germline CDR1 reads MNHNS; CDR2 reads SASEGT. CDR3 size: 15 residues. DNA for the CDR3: TGTGCCAGCAGTGAACTAGCGGGAGGGCCCAATGAGCAGTTCTTC. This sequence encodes CASSELAGGPNEQFF.